The 26 T cell receptor beta chains presented below share a single source sample, sequenced in a study of cytomegalovirus exposure and HLA in healthy donors. PCR amplification relied on 60 Vbeta primers (plus 13 Jbeta primers). Profiled with immunoSEQ multiplex PCR; TCRdb holds only in-frame clones, not every one. The data contain 70,000 or so clones, approximately 80% of them seen just once; the ten biggest clones take up around 7.8%. The sample consisted of PBMCs. The origin of the receptors is a man between 18 and 29 years old in good health and CMV-seropositive.

V gene TRBV11-2 combines with J gene TRBJ2-7; 10 bases match TRBD2. Germline-derived CDR1 and CDR2 are SGHAT and FQNNGV. This CDR3 has 14 amino acids. V shed 4 bases, J shed 4 bases, and the junction held 4 bases outside the gene matches. CDR3 residues: CASSSFSGRYEQYF. CDR3 DNA sequence: TGTGCCAGCAGCTCCTTTAGCGGGAGGTACGAGCAGTACTTC.

V usage is TRBV30 and J usage is TRBJ1-2; perhaps TRBD1 as D (5 bases). The CDR3 loop spans 12 amino acids. V dropped 5 bases and J dropped 8 bases, with 15 bases sitting between them. Germline-derived CDR1 and CDR2 are GTSNPN and SVGIG (reference sequence). CDR3 nucleotide sequence: TGTGCCTGGTGGACGGGGGGTTGGGGCTACACCTTC. Amino acids: CAWWTGGWGYTF.

This chain uses TRBV9 with TRBJ1-2, with 10 bases matching TRBD1. Unmatched junction bases numbered 5, after V lost 4 bases and J lost 2 bases. In germline, CDR1 is SGDLS, CDR2 YYNGEE. The CDR3 runs 15 residues. The chain's CDR3 is CASSLGTGENYGYTF. The CDR3 DNA sequence: TGTGCCAGCAGCCTTGGGACAGGGGAAAACTATGGCTACACCTTC.

The V call is TRBV4-1, the J call TRBJ1-1, with 7 bases matching TRBD1. Germline CDR1 MGHRA, CDR2 YSYEKL. Losses at the gene ends were 0 bases for V and 0 bases for J; bases not matched to a gene: 4. The CDR3 extends over 16 amino acids. The CDR3 sequence: CASSQEGQPLNTEAFF. The CDR3 nucleotides are TGCGCCAGCAGCCAAGAGGGACAGCCTCTGAACACTGAAGCTTTCTTT.

The chain employs TRBV5-4 and TRBJ1-1; a possible D gene is TRBD1 (5 bases). The germline gives CDR1 SGHNT, CDR2 YYREEE (reference sequence). CDR3 length: 14 amino acids. V lost 0 bases, J lost 0 bases, and 6 bases lay in between. The DNA for the CDR3 is TGTGCCAGCAGCTTGGGGGGCCTGAACACTGAAGCTTTCTTT. This translates into CASSLGGLNTEAFF.

Remarks on this clone: Other DNA sequences in the same sample also yield this CDR3. This chain joins TRBV6-5 and TRBJ1-2; D is perhaps TRBD1 (5 bases). V was clipped by 6 bases and J by 2 bases, with 7 bases between them. There are 12 residues in the CDR3. The germline V gene has CDR1 MNHEY and CDR2 SVGAGI. Here the CDR3 reads CASRRGNYGYTF. The CDR3 nucleotides read TGTGCCAGCAGGCGGGGGAACTATGGCTACACCTTC.

The gene calls are TRBV27 and TRBJ2-1; 8 bases are a match to TRBD2. Germline loops: CDR1 MNHEY, CDR2 SMNVEV (reference sequence). This CDR3 is built from 14 residues. Losses at the gene ends were 3 bases for V and 4 bases for J; bases not matched to a gene: 2. In DNA form, the CDR3 reads TGTGCCAGCAGTTTCGGGGGGGGATACAATGAGCAGTTCTTC. Amino acids: CASSFGGGYNEQFF.

The genes are TRBV29-1 and TRBJ2-1; D perhaps matches TRBD1 (6 bases). Looked up from germline, CDR1 is SQVTM and CDR2 is ANQGSEA. V dropped 7 bases and J dropped 8 bases, with 12 bases sitting between them. The CDR3 is 11 residues long. In DNA form, the CDR3 reads TGCAGCGGAGACAGGTTATATGAGCAGTTCTTC. Protein product: CSGDRLYEQFF.

The chain is built from TRBV6-5 and TRBJ2-1; 8 bases match TRBD2. The germline gives CDR1 MNHEY, CDR2 SVGAGI. With 4 bases clipped from V and 5 bases from J, the junction kept 4 bases outside the gene matches. The CDR3 consists of 14 residues. This CDR3 reads CASSSGLDDNEQFF. DNA of the CDR3: TGTGCCAGCAGTTCGGGACTAGATGACAATGAGCAGTTCTTC.

The J gene is TRBJ1-5, the V gene TRBV27; D is unresolved. Trimming pared 5 bases from V and 4 bases from J, leaving 9 bases between. The CDR3 totals 13 residues. Germline V lookup: CDR1 MNHEY, CDR2 SMNVEV (reference sequence). This CDR3 reads CASSLEVNQPQHF. Written as DNA, the CDR3 is TGTGCCAGCAGTCTAGAGGTAAATCAGCCCCAGCATTTT.

The chain combines TRBV28 with TRBJ1-1, with a possible D match to TRBD1 (6 bases). CDR3 size: 21 residues. The V end lost 5 bases, the J end lost 2 bases, and 33 bases lay between the germline ends. Germline-derived CDR1 and CDR2 are MDHEN and SYDVKM. The CDR3 nucleotides are TGTGCCAGCAGTCCCATGGGGCAGGGGAGACTATTGGGGTTGGGTAACACTGAAGCTTTCTTT. Translating it yields CASSPMGQGRLLGLGNTEAFF. The full variable domain, with the rest looked up from reference TRBV28 and TRBJ1-1, is DVKVTQSSRYLVKRTGEKVFLECVQDMDHENMFWYRQDPGLGLRLIYFSYDVKMKEKGDIPEGYSVSREKKERFSLILESASTNQTSMYLCASSPMGQGRLLGLGNTEAFFGQGTRLTVV.

The chain links TRBV10-3 to TRBJ1-2; TRBD1 might be the D (6 bases). This CDR3 has 11 amino acids. V was cut by 3 bases and J by 8 bases, with 7 bases left in between. Germline CDR1 and CDR2: ENHRY and SYGVKD. This chain's CDR3 is CAISDDRGYTF. The DNA of the CDR3 is TGTGCCATCAGTGACGACAGGGGCTACACCTTC.

V is TRBV29-1 and J is TRBJ1-1; unclear D gene. The germline CDR1 and CDR2 sequences are SQVTM and ANQGSEA. V was pared by 5 bases and J by 0 bases, with 7 bases between. The CDR3 contains 12 residues. CDR3 amino acids: CSVSVLNTEAFF. The CDR3 DNA follows: TGCAGCGTTTCGGTTTTGAACACTGAAGCTTTCTTT.

The rearrangement uses TRBV30 and TRBJ2-1, with 14 bases lining up with TRBD2. The germline CDR1 and CDR2 sequences are GTSNPN and SVGIG (reference sequence). This CDR3 contains 17 residues. Trimming took 5 bases from V and 3 from J; bases not matched to a gene: 9. The CDR3 reads CAWAHGTSGSYYNEQFF. CDR3 nucleotide sequence: TGTGCCTGGGCTCACGGGACTAGCGGGAGCTACTACAATGAGCAGTTCTTC.

This clone was recorded at least ten times. The same CDR3 can be traced to other DNA sequences in this sample. This chain connects TRBV30 to TRBJ1-5, with 7 bases matching TRBD1. The CDR3 contains 13 residues. J was trimmed by 5 bases and V by 0 bases; bases with no gene match: 1. The germline CDR1 and CDR2 sequences are GTSNPN and SVGIG (reference sequence). The CDR3 coding sequence is TGTGCCTGGAGTGTTCAGGGGGATCAGCCCCAGCATTTT. Translating it yields CAWSVQGDQPQHF.

V is TRBV30 and J is TRBJ2-7; a possible D gene is TRBD1 (5 bases). V was pared by 2 bases and J by 2 bases, with 10 bases between. Germline CDR1 reads GTSNPN; CDR2 reads SVGIG (reference sequence). CDR3 length: 13 residues. The CDR3 coding sequence is TGTGCCTGGAGTAACAGGACCCCCTACGAGCAGTACTTC. It is translated as CAWSNRTPYEQYF.

V is TRBV6-6 and J is TRBJ2-1, with a possible D match to TRBD2 (6 bases). This CDR3 region has 15 residues. Germline V CDR1 and CDR2: MNHNY, SVGAGI (reference sequence). V shed 6 bases and J shed 6 bases, with 18 bases lying between them. CDR3 bases: TGTGCCAGCAGCTTGACTAGTTCGACCAGCAATGAGCAGTTCTTC. Its translation: CASSLTSSTSNEQFF.

The chain has TRBV2 and TRBJ2-3; a possible D gene is TRBD2 (6 bases). The CDR3 sequence is 16 residues long. The germline V gene encodes CDR1 SNHLY and CDR2 FYNNEI. Trimming stripped 1 base from V and 5 bases from J, with 16 bases between. The CDR3 DNA is TGTGCCAGCAGTGAAGAAGAGGGAGGTGGGATAGATACGCAGTATTTT. Protein sequence: CASSEEEGGGIDTQYF.

This rearrangement joins TRBV29-1 to TRBJ2-1; weak D call: TRBD2 (6 bases). The V end was cut by 4 bases, the J end by 3 bases, with 10 bases between. CDR3 length: 13 amino acids. In germline, CDR1 is SQVTM, CDR2 ANQGSEA. DNA for the CDR3: TGCAGCGTTGCGGGGAGGAACTACAATGAGCAGTTCTTC. Protein product: CSVAGRNYNEQFF.

This chain uses TRBV2 with TRBJ2-7, with 12 positions matching TRBD2. CDR1 and CDR2 from the germline V gene are SNHLY and FYNNEI. V trimming: 6 bases; J trimming: 7 bases; junction bases outside the gene matches: 4. This CDR3 comprises 13 residues. The CDR3 sequence: CASREGTSGEQYF. DNA for the CDR3: TGTGCCAGCAGAGAGGGGACTAGCGGGGAGCAGTACTTC.

This clone has only one observation. The gene calls are TRBV10-1 and TRBJ2-5; the match to TRBD2 covers 12 bases. The CDR3 has 17 residues. Germline CDR1 and CDR2: WNHNN and SYGVQD (reference sequence). The ends lost 4 bases at V and 4 bases at J; junction bases unmatched: 10. This CDR3 is CASSGISSGRAGETQYF. CDR3 sequence (DNA): TGCGCCAGCAGTGGGATATCTAGCGGGAGGGCCGGAGAGACCCAGTACTTC.

This chain joins TRBV4-1 and TRBJ2-1; 7 bases align to TRBD1. There are 14 residues in the CDR3. Trimming took 5 bases from V and 8 from J; bases not matched to a gene: 9. Germline CDR1 and CDR2: MGHRA and YSYEKL. CDR3 sequence reads: CASSIRQGGDEQFF. Here the CDR3 DNA reads TGCGCCAGCAGCATTCGACAGGGTGGCGATGAGCAGTTCTTC.

This clone was seen once. V is TRBV30 and J is TRBJ1-2; D perhaps matches TRBD1 (5 bases). Germline assignment: CDR1 GTSNPN and CDR2 SVGIG (reference sequence). This CDR3 has 12 amino acids. The germline V and J ends were trimmed by 3 bases and 4 bases, with 9 bases remaining between them. The CDR3 DNA is TGTGCCTGGAGCCAGGGTTCCTATGGCTACACCTTC. Translation gives CAWSQGSYGYTF.

This clone has just a few counts. The chain combines TRBV6-5 with TRBJ2-4; weak D call: TRBD1 (6 bases). Germline loops: CDR1 MNHEY, CDR2 SVGAGI. The V gene lost 5 bases and the J gene lost 6 bases, with 8 bases spanning the gap. The length of the CDR3 is 12 residues. CDR3 protein: CASSPDRNIQYF. CDR3 coding DNA: TGTGCCAGCAGTCCGGACAGAAACATTCAGTACTTC.

The rearrangement joins TRBV9 to TRBJ1-2; no reliable D call. The CDR3 extends over 13 amino acids. Per the germline V gene, CDR1 is SGDLS and CDR2 is YYNGEE. The ends were cut back, 3 bases at V and 3 bases at J, with 9 bases in the middle. The CDR3 nucleotides are TGTGCCAGCAGCGCCGCGACACACTATGGCTACACCTTC. Translating it yields CASSAATHYGYTF.

The chain is built from TRBV30 and TRBJ1-1; TRBD1 matches 8 bases. V shed 3 bases and J 6 bases; nucleotides not matched to a gene: 3. Germline assignment: CDR1 GTSNPN and CDR2 SVGIG (reference sequence). CDR3 length: 12 amino acids. CDR3 amino acids: CAWRAGGPEAFF. CDR3 DNA: TGTGCCTGGAGGGCAGGGGGCCCTGAAGCTTTCTTT.